This T cell receptor beta chain was obtained from a study of cytomegalovirus exposure and HLA in healthy donors. Looking at the study overall: Unique TCR beta sequences numbering some 110 million came from 150 million to 200 million T cells in an earlier analysis.

Donors likely had unrecorded immune exposures despite being nominally healthy when sampled. Study-level results: Specific recognition of CMV antigens was confirmed in vitro for a few chains (all CMV-associated).

It was with 60 Vbeta and 13 Jbeta primers that the PCR ran. Here immunoSEQ multiplex PCR was the method, and the copy in TCRdb shows in-frame clones only, minus some. This sample yields 140,000 or so clones, of which 75% to 80% are seen a single time; 1.5% to 2% belongs to the top ten. A remark on this clone: Its antigen remains unknown.

The source is a woman in her 30s in good health and CMV-seronegative. Sequencing was done on a sample of PBMCs.

The CDR3 DNA is TGCGCCAGCAGCCAAGAAAGGAGCCCCCGAGTGGCTGAAGCTTTCTTT. This codes for CASSQERSPRVAEAFF. The chain links TRBV4-3 to TRBJ1-1; no reliable D call. Germline loops: CDR1 LGHNA, CDR2 YSLEER. With 0 bases removed from V and 6 bases from J, the gap between germline ends came to 17 bases. This CDR3 has 16 amino acids.